This entry features one T cell receptor beta chain sequence. This sample is drawn from a study of blood T cell repertoires in COVID-19. Study details: The origin of the acute and convalescent COVID-19 samples was the United States, Italy and Spain. Nucleic acid was either cDNA or gDNA, and it came from T cells, B-cell-depleted T cells, or PBMCs.

Authors' analysis steps: Scientists estimated how many nucleated cells there were by amplifying reference gene primers. TCRdb's copy holds only in-frame clones and misses some; the assay was immunoSEQ multiplex PCR. D and trimming were read from the DNA, whereas the V and J calls and clone size are those reported in that table. This sample has some 230,000 clones, with around 82% found just once. V dropped 5 bases and J dropped 0 bases, with 19 bases sitting between them. Germline assignment: CDR1 MDHEN and CDR2 SYDVKM. The CDR3 runs to 17 residues. The clonotype originates from a woman aged 60-70 years with acute or convalescent COVID-19. Source material: peripheral blood. This sequence joins TRBV28 and TRBJ1-1; D may be TRBD1 (6 bases). Written as DNA, the CDR3 is TGTGCCAGCAGTCTCTATCCTAGGACAGCGTTGAACACTGAAGCTTTCTTT. Its protein product is CASSLYPRTALNTEAFF.